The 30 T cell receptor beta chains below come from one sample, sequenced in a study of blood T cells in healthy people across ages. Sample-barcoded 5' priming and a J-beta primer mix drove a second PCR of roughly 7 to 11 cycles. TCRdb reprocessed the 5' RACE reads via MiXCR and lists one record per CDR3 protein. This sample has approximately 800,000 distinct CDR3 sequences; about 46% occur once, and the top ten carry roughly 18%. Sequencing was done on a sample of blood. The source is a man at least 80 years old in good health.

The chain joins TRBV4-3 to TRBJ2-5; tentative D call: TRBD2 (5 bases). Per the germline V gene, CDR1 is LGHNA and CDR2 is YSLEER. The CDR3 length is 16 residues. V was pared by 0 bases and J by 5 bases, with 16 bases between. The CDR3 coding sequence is TGCGCCAGCAGCCAAGAGCGGGTCACGGGAACGGAGACCCAGTACTTC. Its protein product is CASSQERVTGTETQYF.

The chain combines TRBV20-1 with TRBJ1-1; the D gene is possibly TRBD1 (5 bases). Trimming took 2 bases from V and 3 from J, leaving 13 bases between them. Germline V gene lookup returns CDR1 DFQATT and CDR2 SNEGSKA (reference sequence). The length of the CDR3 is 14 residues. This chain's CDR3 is CSARRQGLYTEAFF. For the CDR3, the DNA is TGCAGTGCTAGACGGCAGGGCCTCTACACTGAAGCTTTCTTT.

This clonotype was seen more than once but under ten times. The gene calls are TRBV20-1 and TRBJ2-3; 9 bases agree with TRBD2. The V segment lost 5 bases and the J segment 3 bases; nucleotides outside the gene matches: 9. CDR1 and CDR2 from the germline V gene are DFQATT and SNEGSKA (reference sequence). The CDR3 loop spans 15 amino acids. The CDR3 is CSAPLAGGPTDTQYF. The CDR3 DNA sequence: TGCAGTGCTCCCCTGGCGGGAGGGCCAACAGATACGCAGTATTTT.

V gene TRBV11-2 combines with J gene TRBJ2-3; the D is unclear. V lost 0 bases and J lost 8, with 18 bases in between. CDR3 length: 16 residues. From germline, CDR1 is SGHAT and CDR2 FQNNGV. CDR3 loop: CASSLDLIGPGGTQYF. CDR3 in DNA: TGTGCCAGCAGCTTAGATTTGATTGGTCCAGGCGGTACGCAGTATTTT.

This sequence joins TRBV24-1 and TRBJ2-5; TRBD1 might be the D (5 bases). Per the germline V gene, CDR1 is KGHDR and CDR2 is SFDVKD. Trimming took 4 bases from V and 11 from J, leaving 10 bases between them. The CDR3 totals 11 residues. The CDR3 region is CATSDSQEQYF. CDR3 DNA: TGTGCCACCAGTGACTCACAGGAGCAGTACTTC.

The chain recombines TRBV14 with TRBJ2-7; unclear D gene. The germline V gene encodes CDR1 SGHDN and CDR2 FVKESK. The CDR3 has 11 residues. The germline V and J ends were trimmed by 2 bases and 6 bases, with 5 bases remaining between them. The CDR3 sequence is CASSQRSEQYF. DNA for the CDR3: TGTGCCAGCAGCCAAAGGTCCGAGCAGTACTTC.

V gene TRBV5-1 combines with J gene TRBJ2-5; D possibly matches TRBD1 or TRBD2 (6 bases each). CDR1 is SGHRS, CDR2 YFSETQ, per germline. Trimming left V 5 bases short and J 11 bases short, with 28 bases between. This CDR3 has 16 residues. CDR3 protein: CASRYTTGGGMDEQYF. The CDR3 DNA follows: TGCGCCAGCAGGTATACCACAGGAGGGGGGATGGATGAGCAGTACTTC.

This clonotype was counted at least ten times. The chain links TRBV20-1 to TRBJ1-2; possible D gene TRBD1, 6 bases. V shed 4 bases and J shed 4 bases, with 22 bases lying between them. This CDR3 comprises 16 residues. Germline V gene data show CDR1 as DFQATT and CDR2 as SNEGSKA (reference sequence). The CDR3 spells CSANDGRGSVGYGYTF. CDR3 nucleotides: TGCAGTGCTAACGACGGCAGGGGATCAGTAGGCTATGGCTACACCTTC.

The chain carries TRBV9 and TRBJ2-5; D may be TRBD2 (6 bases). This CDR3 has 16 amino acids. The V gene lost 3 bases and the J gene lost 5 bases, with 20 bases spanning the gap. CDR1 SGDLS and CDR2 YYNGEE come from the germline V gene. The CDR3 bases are TGTGCCAGCAGCGCGGCTGCGGGGACGCCTCGGGAGACCCAGTACTTC. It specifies CASSAAAGTPRETQYF. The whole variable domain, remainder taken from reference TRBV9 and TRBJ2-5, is DSGVTQTPKHLITATGQRVTLRCSPRSGDLSVYWYQQSLDQGLQFLIQYYNGEERAKGNILERFSAQQFPDLHSELNLSSLELGDSALYFCASSAAAGTPRETQYFGPGTRLLVL.

The CDR3 spells CASSGSLVQETQYF. CDR3 DNA: TGTGCCAGCAGCGGGTCTCTAGTCCAAGAGACCCAGTACTTC. The chain uses TRBV9 and TRBJ2-5; D gene unclear. This CDR3 has 14 residues. Deletions cut 3 bases from V and 1 base from J, with 10 bases between. Germline V gives CDR1 SGDLS, CDR2 YYNGEE.

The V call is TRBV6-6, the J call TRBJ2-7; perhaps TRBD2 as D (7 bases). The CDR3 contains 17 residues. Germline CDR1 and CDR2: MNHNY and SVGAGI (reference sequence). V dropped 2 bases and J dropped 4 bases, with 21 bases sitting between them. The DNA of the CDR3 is TGTGCCAGCAGTTACCCGAAACTAGGAGGGGGGGGTTACGAGCAGTACTTC. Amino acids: CASSYPKLGGGGYEQYF.

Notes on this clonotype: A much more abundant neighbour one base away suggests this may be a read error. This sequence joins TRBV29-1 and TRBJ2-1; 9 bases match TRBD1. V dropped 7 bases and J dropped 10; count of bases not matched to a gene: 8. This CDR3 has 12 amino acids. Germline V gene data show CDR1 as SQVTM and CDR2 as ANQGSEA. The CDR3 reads CSARDRVDEQFF. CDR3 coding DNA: TGCAGCGCCCGGGACAGGGTTGACGAGCAGTTCTTC.

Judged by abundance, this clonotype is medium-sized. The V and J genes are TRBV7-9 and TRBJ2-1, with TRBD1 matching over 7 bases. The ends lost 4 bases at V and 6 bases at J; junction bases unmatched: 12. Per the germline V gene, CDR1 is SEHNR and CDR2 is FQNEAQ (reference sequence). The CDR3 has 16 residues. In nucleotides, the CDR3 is TGTGCCAGCAGCTCTCCCCGGGACAGTACTACCAATGAGCAGTTCTTC. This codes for CASSSPRDSTTNEQFF.

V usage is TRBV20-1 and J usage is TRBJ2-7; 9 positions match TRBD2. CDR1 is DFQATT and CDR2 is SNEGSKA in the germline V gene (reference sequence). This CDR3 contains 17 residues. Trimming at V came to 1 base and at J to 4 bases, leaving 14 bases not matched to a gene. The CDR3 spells CSARAVGDSGSLYEQYF. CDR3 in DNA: TGCAGTGCTAGAGCCGTAGGGGATAGCGGGAGCTTGTACGAGCAGTACTTC.

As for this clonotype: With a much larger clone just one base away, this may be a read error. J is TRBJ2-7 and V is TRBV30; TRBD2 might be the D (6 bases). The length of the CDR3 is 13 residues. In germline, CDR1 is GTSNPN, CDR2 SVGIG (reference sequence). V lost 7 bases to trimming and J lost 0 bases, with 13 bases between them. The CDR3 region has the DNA TGTGCCTTTGGGGACTCGAACTCCTACGAGCAGTACTTC. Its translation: CAFGDSNSYEQYF.

The CDR3: CASSQDVRVSGASPLHF. The DNA of the CDR3 is TGCGCCAGCAGCCAAGACGTTAGGGTTAGTGGAGCTTCACCCCTCCACTTT. V is TRBV4-3 and J is TRBJ1-6; D unclear. In germline, CDR1 is LGHNA, CDR2 YSLEER. Trimming took 0 bases from V and 9 from J, leaving 18 bases between them. The CDR3 has 17 amino acids.

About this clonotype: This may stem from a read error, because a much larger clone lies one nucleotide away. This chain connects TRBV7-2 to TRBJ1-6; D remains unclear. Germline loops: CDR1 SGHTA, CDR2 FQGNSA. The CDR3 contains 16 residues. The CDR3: CASSPQLTALGSPPHF. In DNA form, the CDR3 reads TGTGCCAGCAGCCCTCAACTGACGGCCCTAGGGTCACCCCCCCACTTT.

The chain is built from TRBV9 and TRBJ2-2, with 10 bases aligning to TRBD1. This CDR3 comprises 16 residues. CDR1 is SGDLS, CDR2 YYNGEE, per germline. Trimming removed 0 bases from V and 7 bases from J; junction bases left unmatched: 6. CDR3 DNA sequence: TGTGCCAGCAGCGTAGCTGGACAGGGGGTGATCGGGGAGCTGTTTTTT. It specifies CASSVAGQGVIGELFF.

CDR3 region: CSVTRASSGGSYNEQFF. CDR3 bases: TGCAGTGTTACCCGGGCGTCTAGCGGGGGATCCTACAATGAGCAGTTCTTC. This chain connects TRBV20-1 to TRBJ2-1; 10 bases line up with TRBD2. Trimming at V came to 7 bases and at J to 1 base, leaving 13 bases not matched to a gene. The length of the CDR3 is 17 residues. Germline loops: CDR1 DFQATT, CDR2 SNEGSKA (reference sequence).

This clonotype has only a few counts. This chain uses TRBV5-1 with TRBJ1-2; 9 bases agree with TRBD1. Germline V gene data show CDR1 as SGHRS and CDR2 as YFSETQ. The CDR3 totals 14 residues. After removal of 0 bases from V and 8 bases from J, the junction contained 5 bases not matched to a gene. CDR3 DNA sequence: TGCGCCAGCAGCTTGGACAGGGGGCAGGGGGGCTACACCTTC. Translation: CASSLDRGQGGYTF.

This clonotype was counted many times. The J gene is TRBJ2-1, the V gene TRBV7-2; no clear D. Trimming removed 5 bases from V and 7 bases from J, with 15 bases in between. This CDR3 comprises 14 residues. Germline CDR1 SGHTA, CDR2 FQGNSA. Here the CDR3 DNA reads TGTGCCAGCAGCCCGTCGTTGGGTGTGAATGAGCAGTTCTTC. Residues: CASSPSLGVNEQFF.

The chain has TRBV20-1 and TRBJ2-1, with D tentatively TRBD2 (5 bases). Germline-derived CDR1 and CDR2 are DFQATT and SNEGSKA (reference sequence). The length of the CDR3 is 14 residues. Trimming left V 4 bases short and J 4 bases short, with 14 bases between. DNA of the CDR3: TGCAGTGCTACCGCCCCCCGGGATTACAATGAGCAGTTCTTC. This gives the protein CSATAPRDYNEQFF.

The CDR3 loop reads CASSYRPARDNEQFF. The CDR3 DNA reads TGTGCCAGCAGTTACCGCCCGGCCCGAGACAATGAGCAGTTCTTC. V gene TRBV6-5 combines with J gene TRBJ2-1; D gene unclear. From germline, CDR1 is MNHEY and CDR2 SVGAGI. This CDR3 spans 15 amino acids. Trimming took off 2 bases at V and 5 bases at J, with 13 bases between the two ends.

As DNA, the CDR3 is TGTGCCAGCGAATCCACAGGGGGCAGGTACGATGAGCAGTTCTTC. As protein: CASESTGGRYDEQFF. This sequence joins TRBV7-2 and TRBJ2-1; 9 nucleotides agree with TRBD1. Trimming took 8 bases from V and 8 from J; bases not matched to a gene: 13. Looked up from germline, CDR1 is SGHTA and CDR2 is FQGNSA. The CDR3 runs to 15 residues.

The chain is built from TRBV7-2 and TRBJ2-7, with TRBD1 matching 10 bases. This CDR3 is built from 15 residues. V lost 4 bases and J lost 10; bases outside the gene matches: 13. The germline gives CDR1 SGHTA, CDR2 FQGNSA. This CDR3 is CASSSRGQGGVSQYF. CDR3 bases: TGTGCCAGCAGCTCCCGAGGACAGGGGGGGGTGTCCCAGTACTTC. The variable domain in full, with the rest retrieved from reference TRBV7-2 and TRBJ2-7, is GAGVSQSPSNKVTEKGKDVELRCDPISGHTALYWYRQSLGQGLEFLIYFQGNSAPDKSGLPSDRFSAERTGGSVSTLTIQRTQQEDSAVYLCASSSRGQGGVSQYFGPGTRLTVT.

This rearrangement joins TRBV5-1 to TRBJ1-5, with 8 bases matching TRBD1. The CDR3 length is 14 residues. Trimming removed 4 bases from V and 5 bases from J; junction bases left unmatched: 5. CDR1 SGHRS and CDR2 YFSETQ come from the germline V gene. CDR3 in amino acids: CASSQGQEDQPQHF. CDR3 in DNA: TGCGCCAGCAGCCAGGGACAGGAGGATCAGCCCCAGCATTTT.

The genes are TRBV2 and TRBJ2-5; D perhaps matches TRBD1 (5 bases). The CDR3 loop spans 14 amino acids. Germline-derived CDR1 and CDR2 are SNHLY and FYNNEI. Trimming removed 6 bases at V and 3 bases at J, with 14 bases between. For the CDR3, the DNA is TGTGCCAGCAGGCCACAGGTTACAGAAGAGACCCAGTACTTC. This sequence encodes CASRPQVTEETQYF.

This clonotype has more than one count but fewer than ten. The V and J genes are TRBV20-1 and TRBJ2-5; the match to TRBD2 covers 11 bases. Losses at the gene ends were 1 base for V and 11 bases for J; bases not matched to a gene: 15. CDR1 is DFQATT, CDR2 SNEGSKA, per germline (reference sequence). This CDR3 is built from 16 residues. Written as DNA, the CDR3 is TGCAGTGCTAGAGCGCTAGCGGGAGGACTCAGCAATGAGCAGTACTTC. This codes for CSARALAGGLSNEQYF.

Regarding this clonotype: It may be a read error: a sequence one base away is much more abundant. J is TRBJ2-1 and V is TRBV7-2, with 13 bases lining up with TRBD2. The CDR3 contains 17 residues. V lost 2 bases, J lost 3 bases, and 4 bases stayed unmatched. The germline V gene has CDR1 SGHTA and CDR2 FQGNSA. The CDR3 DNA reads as TGTGCCAGCAGCTTATATGGGACTAGCGGGATCTACAATGAGCAGTTCTTC. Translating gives CASSLYGTSGIYNEQFF.

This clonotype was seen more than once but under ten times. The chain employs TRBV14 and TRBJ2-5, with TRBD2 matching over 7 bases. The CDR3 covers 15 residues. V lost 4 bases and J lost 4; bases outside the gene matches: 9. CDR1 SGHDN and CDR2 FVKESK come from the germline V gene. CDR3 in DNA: TGTGCCAGCAGCCCCCCTCGGACGGGGGGAGAGACCCAGTACTTC. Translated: CASSPPRTGGETQYF.